The present T cell receptor (beta chain) was sequenced within a study of post-analysis software for immune sequencing data. This clonotype was seen only a few times. Its specificity is not known. Built from TCR beta cDNA, the libraries had unique molecular identifiers in them. TCRdb passed the PCR reads through MiXCR, listing each CDR3 protein once. Here the sample spans around 200,000 distinct CDR3 sequences, over 25% being singletons. Study-wide results and caveats: Patients used five TRBV segments, including TRBV5-6, TRBV5-1 and TRBV20-1, more often than controls.

Germline CDR1 reads MGHDK; CDR2 reads SYGVNS. This CDR3 comprises 13 residues. Trimming shortened V by 1 base and J by 13 bases, and 13 bases separated the two germline ends. The chain carries TRBV25-1 and TRBJ1-4; D gene ambiguous. This receptor was identified in a girl under 18 with multiple sclerosis. The sample consisted of blood. The CDR3 sequence is CASSESGTVGLFF. In DNA form, the CDR3 reads TGTGCCAGCAGTGAATCAGGTACTGTAGGACTGTTTTTT.